The entry below describes one T cell receptor (beta chain). Antigen specificity is unknown. The assay was immunoSEQ multiplex PCR, and TCRdb's table has in-frame clones only and misses some. This sample has 90,000 or so clones, with 90% to 95% found just once. This sample is drawn from a study of OX40 agonist ivuxolimab in advanced cancers. Trimming removed 5 bases from V and 0 bases from J, with 14 bases in between. The CDR3 covers 15 residues. Germline V gene sequence: CDR1 SEHNR, CDR2 FQNEAQ (reference sequence). The study's findings and limits: Normalized expansion of T-cell clones was also low for some nonresponders. Clonal expansion in partial responders at 0.1-3.0 mg/kg ranked among the lowest.

The chain links TRBV7-9 to TRBJ2-7; a weak D match, TRBD1 (5 bases). The source is an adult with an advanced solid tumor such as melanoma, head and neck, liver or kidney cancer. This sample comprised CD4+ or CD8+ T cells sorted from blood, obtained in a trial of the OX40 agonist ivuxolimab. CDR3 amino acids: CASSKQAASSYEQYF. DNA for the CDR3: TGTGCCAGCAGCAAACAGGCCGCAAGCTCCTACGAGCAGTACTTC.